Listed below are T cell receptor beta chains from one sample, sequenced in a study of spatial heterogeneity in lung cancer. TCRdb called the 5' RACE reads again in MiXCR, with one record for every CDR3 protein. The data show tens of thousands of distinct CDR3 sequences, roughly a tenth seen once. This sample comprised PBMCs, obtained at follow-up. These receptors were obtained from a male donor with early-stage non-small cell lung cancer. Each CDR3 is given with its conserved first and last residue. Each record gives: V gene, J gene, clone size, D gene, CDR3 protein, CDR3 DNA. D genes are given only for firm matches. Rows may omit the clone size; those that give it use once, few, many or a size class.

V gene: TRBV5-1; J gene: TRBJ2-1; clone size: few; D gene: TRBD2; CDR3 protein: CASSQTSGVYNEQFF; CDR3 DNA: TGCGCCAGCAGCCAGACTAGCGGGGTTTACAATGAGCAGTTCTTC
V gene: TRBV6-2/TRBV6-3; J gene: TRBJ2-7; clone size: .; D gene: .; CDR3 protein: CASSFPTGTAGPYEQYF; CDR3 DNA: TGTGCCAGCAGTTTTCCGACCGGGACAGCGGGCCCCTACGAGCAGTACTTC
V gene: TRBV20-1; J gene: TRBJ1-5; clone size: few; D gene: TRBD1; CDR3 protein: CSARVSGGDQPQHF; CDR3 DNA: TGCAGTGCTAGAGTTTCAGGGGGGGATCAGCCCCAGCATTTT
V gene: TRBV30; J gene: TRBJ2-1; clone size: many; D gene: TRBD2; CDR3 protein: CAWMLERGYNEQFF; CDR3 DNA: TGTGCCTGGATGCTCGAGCGGGGCTACAATGAGCAGTTCTTC
V gene: TRBV27; J gene: TRBJ1-1; clone size: few; D gene: .; CDR3 protein: CASSLRVLSTEAFF; CDR3 DNA: TGTGCCAGCAGTTTGAGGGTACTTTCCACTGAAGCTTTCTTT
V gene: TRBV15; J gene: TRBJ1-4; clone size: many; D gene: TRBD1; CDR3 protein: CATSPSLTGDTEKLFF; CDR3 DNA: TGTGCCACCAGCCCCTCTCTGACAGGGGATACGGAAAAACTGTTTTTT
V gene: TRBV4-3; J gene: TRBJ2-2; clone size: many; D gene: .; CDR3 protein: CASRHVQGLGDTGELFF; CDR3 DNA: TGCGCCAGCAGACACGTTCAGGGGCTAGGGGACACCGGGGAGCTGTTTTTT
V gene: TRBV4-3; J gene: TRBJ1-6; clone size: few; D gene: .; CDR3 protein: CASSQDLRGSYNSPLHF; CDR3 DNA: TGCGCCAGCAGCCAAGATTTAAGGGGCTCCTATAATTCACCCCTCCACTTT
V gene: TRBV6-2/TRBV6-3; J gene: TRBJ2-5; clone size: .; D gene: .; CDR3 protein: CASSRGDILQETQYF; CDR3 DNA: TGTGCCAGCAGCCGGGGGGACATCCTACAAGAGACCCAGTACTTC
V gene: TRBV7-6; J gene: TRBJ2-2; clone size: few; D gene: .; CDR3 protein: CASSLPRGANTGELFF; CDR3 DNA: TGTGCCAGCAGCTTGCCCCGGGGTGCGAACACCGGGGAGCTGTTTTTT
V gene: TRBV6-5; J gene: TRBJ1-2; clone size: many; D gene: TRBD1; CDR3 protein: CASSRSGQGNYGYTF; CDR3 DNA: TGTGCCAGCAGTAGATCGGGACAGGGAAACTATGGCTACACCTTC
V gene: TRBV5-1; J gene: TRBJ2-2; clone size: .; D gene: .; CDR3 protein: CASTVFLPGELFF; CDR3 DNA: TGCGCCAGCACGGTCTTTTTACCCGGGGAGCTGTTTTTT
V gene: TRBV6-6; J gene: TRBJ2-7; clone size: many; D gene: .; CDR3 protein: CASTWGPYEQYF; CDR3 DNA: TGTGCCAGCACCTGGGGACCCTACGAGCAGTACTTC
V gene: TRBV27; J gene: TRBJ2-5; clone size: few; D gene: .; CDR3 protein: CASSLSRYQETQYF; CDR3 DNA: TGTGCCAGCAGTTTATCACGGTACCAAGAGACCCAGTACTTC
V gene: TRBV7-8; J gene: TRBJ1-5; clone size: .; D gene: .; CDR3 protein: CASSPRVDLDQPQHF; CDR3 DNA: TGTGCCAGCAGCCCCAGGGTGGATCTCGATCAGCCCCAGCATTTT
V gene: TRBV20-1; J gene: TRBJ2-3; clone size: many; D gene: TRBD2; CDR3 protein: CSAYHFAGGRTDTQYF; CDR3 DNA: TGCAGTGCCTACCACTTTGCGGGGGGGAGGACAGATACGCAGTATTTT
V gene: TRBV12-3/TRBV12-4; J gene: TRBJ2-7; clone size: many; D gene: .; CDR3 protein: CASSDEGGTRSYEQYF; CDR3 DNA: TGTGCCAGCAGTGACGAGGGGGGGACGCGCTCCTACGAGCAGTACTTC
V gene: TRBV12-3/TRBV12-4; J gene: TRBJ2-1; clone size: many; D gene: .; CDR3 protein: CASGGGQKSSYNEQFF; CDR3 DNA: TGTGCCAGCGGGGGGGGGCAGAAGAGCTCCTACAATGAGCAGTTCTTC
V gene: TRBV3-1; J gene: TRBJ2-7; clone size: few; D gene: .; CDR3 protein: CASSRASRAHEQYF; CDR3 DNA: TGTGCCAGCAGCCGGGCGTCCAGGGCCCACGAGCAGTACTTC
V gene: TRBV7-9; J gene: TRBJ1-2; clone size: few; D gene: .; CDR3 protein: CASSLAMGFHNYGYTF; CDR3 DNA: TGTGCCAGCAGCTTAGCAATGGGATTCCATAACTATGGCTACACCTTC
V gene: TRBV7-9; J gene: TRBJ1-5; clone size: .; D gene: .; CDR3 protein: CASSLEQGPQHF; CDR3 DNA: TGTGCCAGCAGCTTAGAACAGGGGCCCCAGCATTTT
V gene: TRBV28; J gene: TRBJ1-2; clone size: .; D gene: .; CDR3 protein: CASQGTNYGYTF; CDR3 DNA: TGTGCCAGTCAAGGGACTAACTATGGCTACACCTTC
V gene: TRBV28; J gene: TRBJ1-3; clone size: many; D gene: TRBD1; CDR3 protein: CASSLPGQGIRSTIYF; CDR3 DNA: TGTGCCAGCAGTTTGCCCGGACAGGGGATCCGGAGCACCATATATTTT
V gene: TRBV2; J gene: TRBJ2-7; clone size: many; D gene: .; CDR3 protein: CASSGVGSSTYF; CDR3 DNA: TGTGCCAGCAGTGGAGTTGGCAGTAGTACCTACTTC
V gene: TRBV12-3/TRBV12-4; J gene: TRBJ2-5; clone size: few; D gene: TRBD2; CDR3 protein: CASSPGTNQETQYF; CDR3 DNA: TGTGCCAGCAGCCCCGGGACTAACCAAGAGACCCAGTACTTC
V gene: TRBV28; J gene: TRBJ2-3; clone size: many; D gene: .; CDR3 protein: CASSTPGWSSTDTQYF; CDR3 DNA: TGTGCCAGCAGTACACCGGGGTGGTCCAGCACAGATACGCAGTATTTT
V gene: TRBV5-5; J gene: TRBJ2-7; clone size: many; D gene: .; CDR3 protein: CASSLGARGPSYEQYF; CDR3 DNA: TGTGCCAGCAGCTTGGGGGCGAGGGGTCCCTCCTACGAGCAGTACTTC